Reported below is one T cell receptor (beta chain). In this sample, this clone turned up a few times. No cognate antigen has been identified for it. No base-level quality is on record; no much larger clone is a single base apart. This entry is derived from a study of beta chain features in type 1 diabetes (dated by TCRdb to the late 2010s). Broadly, across the study: No differences in mean age, gender distribution, total cell number or subset yield were found between patients and healthy donors. A total of 100 million to 110 million sorted cells were examined across all samples, and a strong correlation was observed between cell number per subset and RNA yield. In the study, TCRB repertoires of sorted circulating CD4+ T cell subsets from recently diagnosed type 1 diabetes patients were compared with those of matched healthy donors. Regulatory and stem cell-like memory subsets were isolated from only 8 patients and roughly 8 healthy donors, whereas naive and central memory subsets came from all 30 or so donors. What the authors observed across the whole study: Because small numbers of individuals were included in the HLA sub-analyses, any influence of HLA type on TCRB rearrangement was left unresolved. A moderate but significant shortening of TCRB CDR3 length was observed in type 1 diabetes patients in all four CD4+ subsets. Shorter templates might be favored by PCR, yet because patient and control samples were amplified and corrected together, any such skew would affect both groups equally. Naive, central memory and regulatory TCRB repertoires appeared to be more similar among patients than among healthy donors. Because cDNA rather than genomic DNA was sequenced, highly expressing activated cells could have been over-represented, although no difference in activation and CD3 levels was found between groups. At VDJ recombination sites, type 1 diabetes patients had fewer insertions and more deleted nucleotides, which implies abnormalities in thymic rearrangement.

The entire amount of isolated RNA was reverse transcribed using the High Capacity cDNA Reverse Transcription Kit, so the sequenced TCRB transcripts were expressed ones. Deep immunoSEQ sequencing was applied to naive, central memory and regulatory T cell samples, giving an average of roughly 3.6 million total reads per sample. Sorted cells were lysed in RLT buffer, and RNA was extracted using DNase-treated RNeasy Micro or Mini kits according to cell number. To prevent cross-contamination, each cell subset was processed individually, whereas patient and healthy donor samples were processed jointly. The immunoSEQ multiplex PCR was used to amplify TCRB sequences from cDNA, yielding 87-bp fragments that span the CDR3 region. The amplicons were sequenced using the Illumina HiSeq platform. Per the source publication's procedure: PCR bias was corrected computationally using synthetic template baselines, and reads within Hamming distance 2 were collapsed, with unmergeable singletons discarded. Reads were aligned against IMGT to assign V, D and J genes, CDR3 length and insertions or deletions at six rearrangement sites. Clonotype counts were normalized to sorted cell number within each subset before computing true diversity and Gini coefficients with the tcR R package. Repertoire sharing was quantified using the overlap coefficient calculated on TCRB nucleotide sequences. Out-of-frame TCRB sequences from naive cells were analyzed to stand in for the pre-selection repertoire. The immuneACCESS repertoire file appears here via TCRdb, limited to in-frame rearrangements. These files lack a portion of the clones; in checked studies, under half of the deficit traces to unresolved V genes, and the cause of the others is not known. V, J and clone size were drawn from that table, and D and trimming were deduced from the DNA. The sample table contains roughly 250,000 clones; only one count was recorded for approximately 70% of them. About 0.05% of the sample comes from the top ten.

From each donor, a single peripheral blood sample of 90 to 150 mL on average was drawn into heparinised tubes. A BD FACSAria II and a panel including CD45RO, CCR7, CD25, CD127, CD95 and CD27 were used to sort naive, central memory, regulatory and stem cell-like memory CD4+ T cells. All sorted populations exceeded 95% purity. Right away, PBMCs were isolated by Lymphoprep density gradient centrifugation and were stained directly, with no culture step. So that batch effects would be minimized, each experiment stained and sorted samples in pairs, pairing one healthy donor with one patient. This receptor was taken from a man between 25 and 39 years old in good health. The material sequenced was naive CD4+ T cells from blood. Per the publication, the cell subset or site label means: true naive CD4+ T cells.

The CDR3 region: CASSLRLGLGSYNEQFF. The sequenced DNA is TGTGCCAGCAGCCTCCGCTTGGGACTAGGCTCCTACAATGAGCAGTTCTTC. The rearrangement joined TRBV7-2 to TRBJ2-1; 8 central bases correspond to TRBD2. The CDR3 runs 17 amino acids, cysteine and phenylalanine included. Solely the CDR3 DNA is kept, with 51 bases framed from the first base. Compared with germline, V lacks 5 bases and J lacks 0 bases; bases without a gene match: 9. The germline V gene specifies SGHTA as CDR1 and FQGNSA as CDR2.